This is a list of T cell receptor beta chains from one sample in a study of T-cell reconstitution after alpha-beta-depleted transplantation in children. TCRdb recomputed calls from the PCR reads with MiXCR, one row per CDR3 protein. The table includes about 97,000 distinct CDR3 sequences, about 8% detected once. This specimen was PBMCs, taken before TCRalphabeta/CD19-depleted stem cell transplant. All receptors derive from a boy younger than 10 with acute lymphoblastic leukemia, due to receive a stem cell transplant. The CDR3 runs from the conserved cysteine through the conserved F or W. The order of the fields is J gene, V gene, D gene, clone size, CDR3 DNA, CDR3 protein. A D gene is named only where the DNA matches it firmly. Size values are once, few and many counts, or a class for expanded clones, and some rows have none.

TRBJ1-2	TRBV20-1	TRBD1	-	TGCAGTGCTCAGGGGGCTGGCTATGGCTACACCTTC	CSAQGAGYGYTF
TRBJ2-3	TRBV20-1	-	-	TGCAGTGCTAGAGGGCTAAGGGACGGGGGCGCTTCTAGCACAGATACGCAGTATTTT	CSARGLRDGGASSTDTQYF
TRBJ2-3	TRBV12-3/TRBV12-4	-	-	TGTGCCAGCAGTTTCCTAGTGGGGACGCAGTATTTT	CASSFLVGTQYF
TRBJ2-7	TRBV28	TRBD1	many	TGTGCCAGCAGTTTCGTCCCGGGACAGGGTCCGCAGTACTTC	CASSFVPGQGPQYF
TRBJ2-7	TRBV5-1	TRBD1	-	TGCGCCAGCAGCGCCGGGACAGGGGTATACGAGCAGTACTTC	CASSAGTGVYEQYF
TRBJ2-1	TRBV4-3	-	-	TGCTCCAGCAGCCAAGGACTCATCCCCCGCAATGAGCAGTTCTTC	CSSSQGLIPRNEQFF
TRBJ2-3	TRBV20-1	TRBD2	-	TGCTGTGCTAGGTCCCCAGCCCGACTAGCGGGCCTCACAGATACGCAGTATTTT	CCARSPARLAGLTDTQYF
TRBJ1-5	TRBV20-1	-	-	TGCAGTGCTCGATCCGGGACCGGGAGCAATCAGCCCCAGCATTTT	CSARSGTGSNQPQHF
TRBJ2-1	TRBV6-2/TRBV6-3	TRBD2	many	TGTGCCAGCACCATGACTAGCGGGGGGGCCAATGAGCAGTTCTTC	CASTMTSGGANEQFF
TRBJ1-2	TRBV11-2	-	few	TGTGCCAGCAGCTTAGTAACTTATAACGGGTACCGGGCCTTC	CASSLVTYNGYRAF
TRBJ2-7	TRBV10-3	-	-	TGTGCCATCAGGGGAGGGATGGGACAGGCCTACGAGCAGTACTTC	CAIRGGMGQAYEQYF
TRBJ2-7	TRBV5-1	-	many	TGCGCCAGCAGCTTGGGGCCTGCTTCCTACGAGCAGTACTTC	CASSLGPASYEQYF
TRBJ2-5	TRBV29-1	-	many	TGCAGCGCTAAAGCACCGGGCCTCCGAGAGACCCAGTACTTC	CSAKAPGLRETQYF
TRBJ2-5	TRBV4-1	TRBD2	-	TGCGCCAGCAGCCAAGGATCGCTAGCGGGGGGAACGGAGACCCAGTACTTC	CASSQGSLAGGTETQYF
TRBJ2-1	TRBV9	TRBD2	few	TGTGCCAGCAGCCCTTTGTCCCTAGCGGGGGGGCTGGGTGAGCAGTTCTTC	CASSPLSLAGGLGEQFF
TRBJ2-5	TRBV6-2/TRBV6-3	-	many	TGTGCCAGCAGTTACTCTGGCGGGCAAGAGACCCAGTACTTC	CASSYSGGQETQYF
TRBJ2-1	TRBV7-9	-	-	TGTGCCACCAGCTTTGTCAGGGAGGTAAATGAGCAGTTCTTC	CATSFVREVNEQFF
TRBJ2-1	TRBV6-6	-	many	TGTGCCAGCAGGCACTCCAATGAGCAGTTCTTC	CASRHSNEQFF
TRBJ1-1	TRBV2	TRBD1	many	TGTGCCAGCAGTGTAATGGGACAGAGTAATACTGAAGCTTTCTTT	CASSVMGQSNTEAFF
TRBJ2-2	TRBV7-2	TRBD1	many	TGTGCCAGCAGCAAAACACAGGGGTCCTGGCTGTTTTTT	CASSKTQGSWLFF
TRBJ1-5	TRBV9	-	-	TGTGCCAGCGGTCTGAGAGACCAGCCCCAGCATTTT	CASGLRDQPQHF
TRBJ2-1	TRBV11-3	TRBD2	many	TGTGCCAGCAGCTTGAGCGGGGAGGCCTACAATGAGCAGTTCTTC	CASSLSGEAYNEQFF
TRBJ2-2	TRBV9	TRBD2	-	TGTGCCAGCAGCCGTGCGGGGGCCGGGGAGCTGTTTTTT	CASSRAGAGELFF
TRBJ1-3	TRBV2	-	few	TGTGCCAGCAGCGAACTGGGAACTGGAAACACCATATATTTT	CASSELGTGNTIYF
TRBJ1-1	TRBV9	-	many	TGTGCCAGCAGCGACAGGGACCCTGAAGCTTTCTTT	CASSDRDPEAFF
TRBJ2-7	TRBV7-2	-	-	TGTGCCAGCAGCATACCCGACGTGAGGAGAAGCGAGCAGTACTTC	CASSIPDVRRSEQYF
TRBJ2-5	TRBV6-5	-	many	TGTGCCAGCAGTAACAGGGCAGGCGAGACCCAGTACTTC	CASSNRAGETQYF
TRBJ2-7	TRBV7-8	-	-	TGTGCCAGCAGCCTCCAACGCGATCCGAGGACCGGGCAGTACTTC	CASSLQRDPRTGQYF
TRBJ1-6	TRBV5-1	-	-	TGCGCCAGCAGCTTGGCCTTGGCAGGGGAATCACCCCTCCACTTT	CASSLALAGESPLHF
TRBJ2-6	TRBV18	-	-	TGTGCCAGCTCACCAGGGCGCGGGGCCAACGTCCTGACTTTC	CASSPGRGANVLTF
TRBJ2-3	TRBV5-1	TRBD1	few	TGCGCCAGCAGCTTTCAGGCAGGGGGCCCAGATACGCAGTATTTT	CASSFQAGGPDTQYF
TRBJ2-7	TRBV20-1	-	-	TGCAGTGCTAGAACGGGCCCCTACGAGCAGTACTTC	CSARTGPYEQYF
TRBJ1-1	TRBV7-9	TRBD1	many	TGTGCCAGCAGCTTAGCGCGGTTCGTGGACAGGGACACTGAAGCTTTCTTT	CASSLARFVDRDTEAFF
TRBJ2-2	TRBV6-2/TRBV6-3	-	-	TGTGCCAGCAGCACCGGACAGAGGAACACCGGGGAGCTGTTTTTT	CASSTGQRNTGELFF
TRBJ2-3	TRBV6-1	TRBD2	many	TGTGCCAGCAGCCTAGGGAAGCGGGGGGGTACAGATACGCAGTATTTT	CASSLGKRGGTDTQYF
TRBJ2-1	TRBV12-3/TRBV12-4	-	many	TGTGCCAGCAGTTTATTATGGGAGCAGTTCTTC	CASSLLWEQFF
TRBJ2-7	TRBV7-8	-	-	TGTGCCAGCAGCTTCCCCCTGGGGACAAGGTCCGACGAGCAGTACTTC	CASSFPLGTRSDEQYF
TRBJ2-2	TRBV2	-	many	TGTGCCATGAAGAAAAAGAACACCGGGGAGCTGTTTTTT	CAMKKKNTGELFF
TRBJ2-7	TRBV7-9	-	many	TGTGCCAGCAGCCAGGACATAGGCAATGGGTTATCCTACGAGCAGTACTTC	CASSQDIGNGLSYEQYF
TRBJ1-2	TRBV6-4	-	few	TGTGCCAGCAGTGGGGCAGGGATGGAAGGCTACACCTTC	CASSGAGMEGYTF
TRBJ2-3	TRBV9	-	many	TGTGCCAGCAGCGTTGGAGGGGGGCGCACAGATACGCAGTATTTT	CASSVGGGRTDTQYF